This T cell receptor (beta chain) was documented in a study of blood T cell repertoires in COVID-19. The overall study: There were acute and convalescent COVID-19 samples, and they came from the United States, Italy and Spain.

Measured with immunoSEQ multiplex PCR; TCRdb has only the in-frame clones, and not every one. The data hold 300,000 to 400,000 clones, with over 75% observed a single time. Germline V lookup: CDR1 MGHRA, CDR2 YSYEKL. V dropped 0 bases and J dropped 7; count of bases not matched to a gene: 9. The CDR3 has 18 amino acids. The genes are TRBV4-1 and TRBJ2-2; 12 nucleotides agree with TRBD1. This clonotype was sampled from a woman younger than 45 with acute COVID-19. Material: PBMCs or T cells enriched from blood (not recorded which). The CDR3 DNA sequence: TGCGCCAGCAGCCAAGATAGCCGGGGACAGGGGGCGGGCGGGGAGCTGTTTTTT. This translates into CASSQDSRGQGAGGELFF.